This T cell receptor (beta chain) was identified in a study of blood T cell repertoires in COVID-19. In the original analysis: Reference gene primer amplification gave estimated nucleated cell counts. This table comes from immunoSEQ multiplex PCR, and its TCRdb copy is limited to in-frame clones, with some not included. V and J calls and clone size are those listed in that table; D and trimming were worked out from the DNA. The sample consists of 25,000 to 35,000 clones, 70% to 85% of them appearing once. Germline V CDR1 and CDR2: SNHLY, FYNNEI. The length of the CDR3 is 13 residues. Trimming at V came to 6 bases and at J to 7 bases, leaving 6 bases not matched to a gene. This clone occurred once.

The rearrangement uses TRBV2 and TRBJ1-2; TRBD1 agrees at 9 bases. This sequence originates from a woman aged 80 or older with acute or convalescent COVID-19. Material: peripheral blood. The CDR3 bases are TGTGCCAGCAGCCCCAGACAGGGGGGTGGCTACACCTTC. Amino acids: CASSPRQGGGYTF.